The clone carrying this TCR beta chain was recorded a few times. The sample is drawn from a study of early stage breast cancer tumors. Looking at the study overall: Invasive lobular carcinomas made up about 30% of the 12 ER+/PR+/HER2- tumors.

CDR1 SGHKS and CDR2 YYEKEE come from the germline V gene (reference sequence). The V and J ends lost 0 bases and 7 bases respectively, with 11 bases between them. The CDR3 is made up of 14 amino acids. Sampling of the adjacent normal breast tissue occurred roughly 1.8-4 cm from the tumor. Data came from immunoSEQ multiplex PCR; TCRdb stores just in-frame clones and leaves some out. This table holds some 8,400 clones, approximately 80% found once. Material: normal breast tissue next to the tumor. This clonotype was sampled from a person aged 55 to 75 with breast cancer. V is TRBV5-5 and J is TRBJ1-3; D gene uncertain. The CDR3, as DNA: TGTGCCAGCAGCTTGGGTGGACCGGGGAACACCATATATTTT. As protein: CASSLGGPGNTIYF.